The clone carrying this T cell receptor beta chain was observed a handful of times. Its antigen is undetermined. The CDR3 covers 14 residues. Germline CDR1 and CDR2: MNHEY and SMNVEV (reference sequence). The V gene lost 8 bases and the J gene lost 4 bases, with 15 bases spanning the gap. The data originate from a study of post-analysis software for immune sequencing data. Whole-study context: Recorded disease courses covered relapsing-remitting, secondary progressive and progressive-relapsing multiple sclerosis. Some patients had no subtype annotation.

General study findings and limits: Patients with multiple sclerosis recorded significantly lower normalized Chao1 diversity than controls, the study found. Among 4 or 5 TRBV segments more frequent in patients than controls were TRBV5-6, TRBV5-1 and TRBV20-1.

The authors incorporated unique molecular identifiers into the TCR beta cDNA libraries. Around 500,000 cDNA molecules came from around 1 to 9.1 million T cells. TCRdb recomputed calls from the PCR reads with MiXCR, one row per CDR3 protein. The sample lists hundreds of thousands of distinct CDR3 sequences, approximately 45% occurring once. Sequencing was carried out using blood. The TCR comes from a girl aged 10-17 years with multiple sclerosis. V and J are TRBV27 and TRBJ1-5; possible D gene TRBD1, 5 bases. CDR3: CASGDGLMNQPQHF. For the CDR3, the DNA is TGTGCCAGCGGGGACGGGTTGATGAATCAGCCCCAGCATTTT.